This TCR beta chain was recovered during a study of CXCR3-negative and CXCR3-positive naive CD8 T cells. Study overall: TRB reads totalled about 135 million, about 1.5 +/- 0.3 million per library. Whole-study results and caveats: Naive subsets expressed similar surface CD5; TRB CDR3 features served to infer TCR strength.

Turning to this clonotype: Its target is unknown.

CDR1 SGHVS and CDR2 FQNEAQ come from the germline V gene. The CDR3 runs to 14 residues. Through 5' RACE with UMI labels, the TRB cDNA libraries were prepared. From the 5' RACE reads, TCRdb lists one entry per CDR3 protein and no DNA. There are 150,000 or so distinct CDR3 sequences in the sample, with 0.49% held by the top ten. The V gene is TRBV7-8, the J gene TRBJ2-5; no DNA is available, so the TRBD1 call from TCRdb remains unchecked. This TCR derives from a human donor in good health. Some clones in this sample may be carry-over from other donors' samples. Sequenced material: naive CXCR3- CD8+ T cells from blood. Subset here: CD45RO-CCR7+CD27+CD95- naive CD8+ T cells lacking CXCR3 (TNR3-). The CDR3 loop is CASSSGGVMETQYF.